Described below is a single TCR beta chain sequence and its context. Its antigen is unknown. The source of the sample is a study of T cell repertoires in cytomegalovirus infection. Study-wide findings and caveats: The cumulative frequency of public TCR beta families identified carriers of CMV plus the relevant HLA. The response measured ex vivo was dominated by TCR beta clonotypes (HLA-C-restricted and CMV-specific).

One entry per CDR3 protein results from TCRdb running MiXCR on the reads. The sample has over 300,000 distinct CDR3 sequences; under 20% are singletons. Deletions cut 7 bases from V and 8 bases from J, with 14 bases between. The CDR3 is 12 amino acids. CDR1 is DFQATT and CDR2 is SNEGSKA in the germline V gene (reference sequence). This receptor was taken from a human donor in good health (CMV status not recorded). Some clones in this sample may be carry-over from other donors' samples. The chain combines TRBV20-1 with TRBJ1-4, with D perhaps TRBD1 (5 bases). Sequencing input: PBMCs. The CDR3 spells CSVIREREKLFF. The DNA for the CDR3 is TGCAGTGTGATCAGGGAGCGCGAAAAACTGTTTTTT.